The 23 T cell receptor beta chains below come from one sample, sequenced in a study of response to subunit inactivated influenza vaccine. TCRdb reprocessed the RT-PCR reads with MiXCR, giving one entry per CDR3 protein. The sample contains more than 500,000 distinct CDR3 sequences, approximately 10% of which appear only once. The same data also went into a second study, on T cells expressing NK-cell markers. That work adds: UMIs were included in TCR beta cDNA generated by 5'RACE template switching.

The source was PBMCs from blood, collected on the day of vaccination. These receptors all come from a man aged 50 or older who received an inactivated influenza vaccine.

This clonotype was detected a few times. CDR3 coding DNA: TGTGCCCACAGGGGAGATGAGCAGTTCTTC. Encoded protein: CAHRGDEQFF. The genes are TRBV10-3 and TRBJ2-1, with 7 bases matching TRBD1. With 11 bases clipped from V and 8 bases from J, the junction kept 3 bases outside the gene matches. The germline V gene encodes CDR1 ENHRY and CDR2 SYGVKD. The length of the CDR3 is 10 residues.

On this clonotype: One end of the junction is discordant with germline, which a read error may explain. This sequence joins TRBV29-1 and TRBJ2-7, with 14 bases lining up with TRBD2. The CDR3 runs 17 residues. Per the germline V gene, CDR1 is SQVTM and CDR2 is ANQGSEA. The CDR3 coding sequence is TGCAGCGTCCGGGGACTAGCGGGAGATATTTGGTCCTACGAGAAGTACTTC. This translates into CSVRGLAGDIWSYEKYF.

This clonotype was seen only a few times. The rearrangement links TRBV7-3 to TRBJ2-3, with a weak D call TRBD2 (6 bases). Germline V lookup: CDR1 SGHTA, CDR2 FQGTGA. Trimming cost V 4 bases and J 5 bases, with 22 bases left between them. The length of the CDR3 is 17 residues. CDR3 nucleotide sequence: TGTGCCAGCAGCTCCAACGGACACCTCCCGCGGGGAGATACGCAGTATTTT. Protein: CASSSNGHLPRGDTQYF. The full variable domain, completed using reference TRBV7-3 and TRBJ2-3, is GAGVSQTPSNKVTEKGKYVELRCDPISGHTALYWYRQSLGQGPEFLIYFQGTGAADDSGLPNDRFFAVRPEGSVSTLKIQRTERGDSAVYLCASSSNGHLPRGDTQYFGPGTRLTVL.

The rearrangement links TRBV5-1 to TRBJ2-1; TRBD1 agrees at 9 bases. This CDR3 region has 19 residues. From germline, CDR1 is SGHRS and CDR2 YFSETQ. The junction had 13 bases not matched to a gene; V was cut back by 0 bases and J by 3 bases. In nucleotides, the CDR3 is TGCGCCAGCAGCTTGGGGGACAGGGCCCTAGACTACAACTACAATGAGCAGTTCTTC. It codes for CASSLGDRALDYNYNEQFF.

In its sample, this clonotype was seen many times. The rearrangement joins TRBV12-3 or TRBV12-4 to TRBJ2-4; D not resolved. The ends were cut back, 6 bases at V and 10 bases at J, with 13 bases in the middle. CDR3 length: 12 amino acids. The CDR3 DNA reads TGTGCCAGCAGCTTTCGGGCCGCTATTCAGTACTTC. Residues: CASSFRAAIQYF.

The CDR3 protein is CSASLRVGTYEQYF. The CDR3 DNA is TGCAGTGCTAGTCTGCGGGTGGGGACCTACGAGCAGTACTTC. The chain links TRBV20-1 to TRBJ2-7, with D maybe TRBD2 (5 bases). V gave up 3 bases and J gave up 2 bases, with 14 bases separating them. This CDR3 contains 14 residues. CDR1 and CDR2 (germline): DFQATT, SNEGSKA (reference sequence).

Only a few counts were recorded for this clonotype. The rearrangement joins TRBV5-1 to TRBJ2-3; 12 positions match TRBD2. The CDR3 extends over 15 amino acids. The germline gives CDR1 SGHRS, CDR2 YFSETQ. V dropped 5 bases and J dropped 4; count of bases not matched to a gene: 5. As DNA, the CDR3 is TGCGCCAGCAGAGAAACTAGCGGGGGGCCAGATACGCAGTATTTT. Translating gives CASRETSGGPDTQYF. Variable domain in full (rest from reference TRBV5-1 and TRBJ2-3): KAGVTQTPRYLIKTRGQQVTLSCSPISGHRSVSWYQQTPGQGLQFLFEYFSETQRNKGNFPGRFSGRQFSNSRSEMNVSTLELGDSALYLCASRETSGGPDTQYFGPGTRLTVL.

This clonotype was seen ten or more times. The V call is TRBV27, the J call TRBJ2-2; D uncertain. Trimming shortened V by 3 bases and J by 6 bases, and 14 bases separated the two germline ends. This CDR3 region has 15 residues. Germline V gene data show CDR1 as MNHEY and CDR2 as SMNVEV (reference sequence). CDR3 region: CASSFLTTRSGELFF. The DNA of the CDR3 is TGTGCCAGCAGTTTTCTGACAACACGATCCGGGGAGCTGTTTTTT.

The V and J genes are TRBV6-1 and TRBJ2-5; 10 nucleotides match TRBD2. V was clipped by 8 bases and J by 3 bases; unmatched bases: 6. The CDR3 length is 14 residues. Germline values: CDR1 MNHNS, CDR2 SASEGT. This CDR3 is CASVGTSAKETQYF. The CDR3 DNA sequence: TGTGCCAGCGTCGGGACTAGCGCGAAAGAGACCCAGTACTTC.

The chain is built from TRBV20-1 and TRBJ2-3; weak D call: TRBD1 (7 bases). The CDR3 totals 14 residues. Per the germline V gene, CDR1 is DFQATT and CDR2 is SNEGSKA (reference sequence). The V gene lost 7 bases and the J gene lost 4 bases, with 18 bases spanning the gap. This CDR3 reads CSVTAGGGADTQYF. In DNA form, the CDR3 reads TGCAGTGTTACGGCAGGGGGAGGCGCAGATACGCAGTATTTT.

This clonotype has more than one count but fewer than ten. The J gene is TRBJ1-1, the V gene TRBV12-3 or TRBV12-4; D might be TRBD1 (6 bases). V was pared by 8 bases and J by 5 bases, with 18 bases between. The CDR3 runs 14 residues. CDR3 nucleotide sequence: TGTGCCAGCCGACCCGGGGGCGGGGGGACTGAAGCTTTCTTT. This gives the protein CASRPGGGGTEAFF.

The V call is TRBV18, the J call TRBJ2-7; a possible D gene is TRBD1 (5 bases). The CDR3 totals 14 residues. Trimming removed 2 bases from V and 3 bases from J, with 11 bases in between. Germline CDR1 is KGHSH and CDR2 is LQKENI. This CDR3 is CASSPISDSYEQYF. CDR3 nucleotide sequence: TGTGCCAGCTCACCAATTTCCGACAGCTACGAGCAGTACTTC.

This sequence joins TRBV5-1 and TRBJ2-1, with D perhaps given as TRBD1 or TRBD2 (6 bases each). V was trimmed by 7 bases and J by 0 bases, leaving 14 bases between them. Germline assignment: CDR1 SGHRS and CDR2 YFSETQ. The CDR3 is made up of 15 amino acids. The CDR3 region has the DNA TGCGCCAGCTCCGAGGGGGGAATCTCCTACAATGAGCAGTTCTTC. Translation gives CASSEGGISYNEQFF.

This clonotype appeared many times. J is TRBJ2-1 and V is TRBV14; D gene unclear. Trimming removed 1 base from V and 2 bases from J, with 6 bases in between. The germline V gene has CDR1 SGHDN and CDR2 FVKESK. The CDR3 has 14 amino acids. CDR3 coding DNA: TGTGCCAGCAGCCAAGGGGTAGCCTACAATGAGCAGTTCTTC. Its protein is CASSQGVAYNEQFF.

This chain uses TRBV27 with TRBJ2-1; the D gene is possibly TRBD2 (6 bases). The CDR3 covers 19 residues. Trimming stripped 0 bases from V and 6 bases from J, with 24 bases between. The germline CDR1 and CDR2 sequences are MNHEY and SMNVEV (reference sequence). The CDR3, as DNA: TGTGCCAGCAGTTTATCCCTAAGACAACTAGCAAAGGGTTCCAATGAGCAGTTCTTC. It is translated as CASSLSLRQLAKGSNEQFF.

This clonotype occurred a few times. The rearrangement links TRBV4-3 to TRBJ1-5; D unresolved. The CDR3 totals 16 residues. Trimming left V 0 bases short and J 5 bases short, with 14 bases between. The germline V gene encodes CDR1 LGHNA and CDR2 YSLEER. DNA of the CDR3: TGCGCCAGCAGCCAAGATCTGAGCACGGAATATCAGCCCCAGCATTTT. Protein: CASSQDLSTEYQPQHF.

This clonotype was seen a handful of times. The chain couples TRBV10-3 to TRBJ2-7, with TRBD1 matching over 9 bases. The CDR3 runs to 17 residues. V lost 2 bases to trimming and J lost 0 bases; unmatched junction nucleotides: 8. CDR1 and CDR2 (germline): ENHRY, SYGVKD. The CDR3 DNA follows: TGTGCCATCAGTGAGCAGGGCTTACAGGGGGCCTCCTACGAGCAGTACTTC. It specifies CAISEQGLQGASYEQYF.

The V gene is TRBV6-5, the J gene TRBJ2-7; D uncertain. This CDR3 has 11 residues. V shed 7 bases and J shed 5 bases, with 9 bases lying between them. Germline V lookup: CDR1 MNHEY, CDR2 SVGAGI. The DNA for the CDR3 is TGTGCCAGCACTAGAAGGGACGAGCAGTACTTC. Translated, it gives CASTRRDEQYF.

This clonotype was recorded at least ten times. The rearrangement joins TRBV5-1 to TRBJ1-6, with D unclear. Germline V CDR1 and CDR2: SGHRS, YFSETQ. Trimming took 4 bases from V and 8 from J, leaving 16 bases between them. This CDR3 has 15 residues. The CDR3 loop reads CASSGTGPGDSPLHF. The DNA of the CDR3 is TGCGCCAGCAGCGGCACCGGGCCTGGGGATTCACCCCTCCACTTT.

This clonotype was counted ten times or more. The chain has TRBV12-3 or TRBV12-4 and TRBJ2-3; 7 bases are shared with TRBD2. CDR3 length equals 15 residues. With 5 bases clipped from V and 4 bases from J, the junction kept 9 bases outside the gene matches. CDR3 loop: CASSPSAGESDTQYF. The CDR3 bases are TGTGCCAGCAGTCCCTCCGCGGGAGAGTCAGATACGCAGTATTTT.

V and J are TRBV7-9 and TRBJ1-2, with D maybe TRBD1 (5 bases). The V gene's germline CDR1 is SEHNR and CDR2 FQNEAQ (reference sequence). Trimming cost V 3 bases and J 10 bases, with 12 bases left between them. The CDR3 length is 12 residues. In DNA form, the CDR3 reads TGTGCCAGCAGCTTTGGGGCGGGGGACTACACCTTC. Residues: CASSFGAGDYTF.

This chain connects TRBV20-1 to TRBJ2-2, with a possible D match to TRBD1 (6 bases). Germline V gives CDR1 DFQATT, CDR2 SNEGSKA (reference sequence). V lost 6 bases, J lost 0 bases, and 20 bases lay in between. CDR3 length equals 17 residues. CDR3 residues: CSARISRGTANTGELFF. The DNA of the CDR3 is TGCAGTGCGCGAATATCCAGGGGAACGGCGAACACCGGGGAGCTGTTTTTT.

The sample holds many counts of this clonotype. CDR3 amino acids: CASSFLNTEAFF. As DNA, the CDR3 is TGTGCCAGCAGTTTTCTGAACACTGAAGCTTTCTTT. V usage is TRBV28 and J usage is TRBJ1-1; D ambiguous. The V end lost 3 bases, the J end lost 0 bases, and 2 bases lay between the germline ends. The germline V gene encodes CDR1 MDHEN and CDR2 SYDVKM. This CDR3 is built from 12 residues. Supplemented by reference TRBV28 and TRBJ1-1, the full variable domain reads DVKVTQSSRYLVKRTGEKVFLECVQDMDHENMFWYRQDPGLGLRLIYFSYDVKMKEKGDIPEGYSVSREKKERFSLILESASTNQTSMYLCASSFLNTEAFFGQGTRLTVV.